Listed below are T cell receptor beta chains from one sample, sequenced in a study of blood T cell repertoires in COVID-19. Clones were sequenced by immunoSEQ multiplex PCR, and TCRdb holds only the in-frame ones, with some missing. The sample holds about 440,000 clones, 87% seen once. The sample consisted of PBMCs or T cells enriched from blood (not recorded which). The receptors here all came from a woman aged 18-29 years with acute COVID-19. Both conserved end residues are part of each CDR3. Each record gives: V gene, J gene, clone size, D gene, CDR3 DNA, CDR3 protein. D genes are given only for firm matches. The listing skips clone size in some rows; elsewhere it reads once, few, many or a size class.

v_call: TRBV2; j_call: TRBJ1-3; clone_size: NA; d_call: NA; cdr3_nt: TGTGCCAGCAGTGGTTTAGGAGGTGGAAACACCATATATTTT; cdr3_aa: CASSGLGGGNTIYF
v_call: TRBV10-3; j_call: TRBJ1-4; clone_size: NA; d_call: TRBD1; cdr3_nt: TGTGCCAGCCGAGACAGGGGTAAAGAAAAACTGTTTTTT; cdr3_aa: CASRDRGKEKLFF
v_call: TRBV5-6; j_call: TRBJ1-6; clone_size: NA; d_call: TRBD1; cdr3_nt: TGTGCCAGCAGCTTTGGGACAGGGGGTAATTCACCCCTCCACTTT; cdr3_aa: CASSFGTGGNSPLHF
v_call: TRBV3-1/TRBV3-2; j_call: TRBJ1-6; clone_size: few; d_call: NA; cdr3_nt: TGTGCCAGCAGCCAGGACGGGAACTATAATTCACCCCTCCACTTT; cdr3_aa: CASSQDGNYNSPLHF
v_call: TRBV24-1; j_call: TRBJ2-5; clone_size: NA; d_call: TRBD2; cdr3_nt: TGTGCCACCAGTGACCCGACTAGCGGGATTGAAGAGACCCAGTACTTC; cdr3_aa: CATSDPTSGIEETQYF
v_call: TRBV30; j_call: TRBJ1-6; clone_size: NA; d_call: NA; cdr3_nt: TGTGCCTGGAGTTACGGGGGGCAATCACCCCTCCACTTT; cdr3_aa: CAWSYGGQSPLHF
v_call: TRBV7-2; j_call: TRBJ1-2; clone_size: NA; d_call: NA; cdr3_nt: TGTGCCAGCAGCTTTTATCCTAACTATGGCTACACCTTC; cdr3_aa: CASSFYPNYGYTF
v_call: TRBV1; j_call: TRBJ2-3; clone_size: NA; d_call: NA; cdr3_nt: TGCACCAGCCCGGTTGGTAGCGGGGTCCCAGATACGCAGTATTTT; cdr3_aa: CTSPVGSGVPDTQYF
v_call: TRBV10-2; j_call: TRBJ2-7; clone_size: NA; d_call: NA; cdr3_nt: TGCGCCAGCAGTGAAGATCTAGCGAGTTCCTACGAGCAGTACTTC; cdr3_aa: CASSEDLASSYEQYF
v_call: TRBV30; j_call: TRBJ2-1; clone_size: NA; d_call: TRBD1; cdr3_nt: TGTGCCTGGATACGACAGGGGCAGGGTGAGCAGTTCTTC; cdr3_aa: CAWIRQGQGEQFF
v_call: TRBV19; j_call: TRBJ1-1; clone_size: NA; d_call: TRBD1; cdr3_nt: TGTGCCAGTAGTCCCATAGACAGGGGAACTGAAGCTTTCTTT; cdr3_aa: CASSPIDRGTEAFF